Each of the 32 T cell receptor beta chains below was sequenced from the same sample in a study of T cells after yellow fever vaccination. A single record per CDR3 protein comes from TCRdb applying MiXCR to the 5' RACE reads. The top ten hold under 15% of the sample, which has hundreds of thousands of distinct CDR3 sequences, roughly an eighth seen once. Sample: PBMCs, taken on the day of the yellow fever booster vaccination. These TCRs come from a man aged 25-45 years who received the YFV17D yellow fever vaccine.

This clonotype has a handful of counts. The CDR3 here is CASSQQAIYEQYF. The DNA of the CDR3 is TGTGCCAGCAGTCAACAGGCGATCTACGAGCAGTACTTC. The chain couples TRBV27 to TRBJ2-7; maybe TRBD1 (5 bases). This CDR3 contains 13 residues. V lost 5 bases and J lost 3, with 11 bases in between. Germline CDR1 and CDR2: MNHEY and SMNVEV (reference sequence).

This sequence joins TRBV20-1 and TRBJ2-7; 10 bases are a match to TRBD2. Germline CDR1 DFQATT, CDR2 SNEGSKA (reference sequence). V was pared by 0 bases and J by 3 bases, with 11 bases of the junction left unmatched. CDR3 length equals 17 residues. The CDR3 sequence: CSARDSSGGNLDYEQYF. The CDR3 DNA reads as TGCAGTGCTAGAGATTCTAGCGGGGGAAACCTCGACTACGAGCAGTACTTC.

A few counts support this clonotype. The chain recombines TRBV3-1 with TRBJ2-7; possibly TRBD1 for D (5 bases). CDR1 and CDR2 from the germline V gene are LGHDT and YNNKEL (reference sequence). The CDR3 contains 14 residues. The V gene lost 0 bases and the J gene lost 5 bases, with 11 bases spanning the gap. CDR3 bases: TGTGCCAGCAGCCAAGAATCTGGGGCGCACGAGCAGTACTTC. This sequence encodes CASSQESGAHEQYF.

Many counts were recorded for this clonotype. For the CDR3, the DNA is TGTGCCAGCAGCTTAGGTGCGGGCGCTTACAATGAGCAGTTCTTC. This sequence encodes CASSLGAGAYNEQFF. The V and J genes are TRBV7-2 and TRBJ2-1; D perhaps matches TRBD2 (5 bases). CDR3 size: 15 residues. V lost 1 base and J 4 bases, leaving 11 bases between the germline ends. Per germline, CDR1 SGHTA and CDR2 FQGNSA.

The gene calls are TRBV15 and TRBJ2-3, with 10 bases fitting TRBD2. The CDR3 has 16 residues. V was clipped by 2 bases and J by 0 bases; unmatched bases: 2. Germline V lookup: CDR1 LNHNV, CDR2 YYDKDF (reference sequence). The CDR3 DNA is TGTGCCACCAGCAGACTAGCGGGAGCTAGCACAGATACGCAGTATTTT. It is translated as CATSRLAGASTDTQYF.

The chain couples TRBV27 to TRBJ2-7, with a tentative D call TRBD2 (6 bases). The CDR3 is 13 amino acids. Germline V gene sequence: CDR1 MNHEY, CDR2 SMNVEV (reference sequence). Trimming pared 4 bases from V and 7 bases from J, leaving 14 bases between. The CDR3 reads CASSSLARGEQYF. The CDR3 region has the DNA TGTGCCAGCAGTTCCTTGGCCCGGGGGGAGCAGTACTTC.

This clonotype was counted between two and nine times. CDR3 sequence (DNA): TGTGCCAGCACCAAGACAGAGAACACTGAAGCTTTCTTT. Protein: CASTKTENTEAFF. The genes are TRBV2 and TRBJ1-1; tentatively, D is TRBD1 (5 bases). Germline CDR1 and CDR2: SNHLY and FYNNEI. The V and J ends lost 7 bases and 1 base respectively, with 10 bases between them. The CDR3 consists of 13 residues. The whole variable domain, filled in from reference TRBV2 and TRBJ1-1, reads EPEVTQTPSHQVTQMGQEVILRCVPISNHLYFYWYRQILGQKVEFLVSFYNNEISEKSEIFDDQFSVERPDGSNFTLKIRSTKLEDSAMYFCASTKTENTEAFFGQGTRLTVV.

The V call is TRBV5-4, the J call TRBJ2-2, with 8 bases matching TRBD1. Germline V lookup: CDR1 SGHNT, CDR2 YYREEE (reference sequence). The trim removed 4 bases at V and 1 base at J, leaving 6 bases unmatched. The CDR3 loop spans 16 amino acids. CDR3 sequence reads: CASSLGQGRNTGELFF. CDR3 DNA sequence: TGTGCCAGCAGCCTTGGACAGGGTAGGAACACCGGGGAGCTGTTTTTT.

In this sample, this clonotype turned up a few times. The V gene is TRBV7-8, the J gene TRBJ2-5, with D tentatively TRBD2 (6 bases). Germline V lookup: CDR1 SGHVS, CDR2 FQNEAQ. Trimming pared 3 bases from V and 2 bases from J, leaving 13 bases between. The CDR3 spans 15 residues. The CDR3 is CASSFLSSEQETQYF. The CDR3 nucleotides read TGTGCCAGCAGCTTTTTATCTAGCGAGCAAGAGACCCAGTACTTC.

The chain links TRBV28 to TRBJ1-5; possible D gene TRBD1, 5 bases. With 4 bases removed from V and 4 bases from J, the gap between germline ends came to 17 bases. Germline V lookup: CDR1 MDHEN, CDR2 SYDVKM. This CDR3 has 16 amino acids. As DNA, the CDR3 is TGTGCCAGCAGTTCTGTAGGGTCGGGGGGAAATCAGCCCCAGCATTTT. Translating gives CASSSVGSGGNQPQHF.

The J gene is TRBJ1-2, the V gene TRBV20-1; possibly TRBD1 for D (5 bases). Per the germline V gene, CDR1 is DFQATT and CDR2 is SNEGSKA (reference sequence). CDR3 length equals 15 residues. V lost 0 bases and J lost 1, with 12 bases in between. The CDR3 coding sequence is TGCAGTGCTAGAGATCCAGAGACAGATAACTATGGCTACACCTTC. Amino acids: CSARDPETDNYGYTF.

The gene calls are TRBV7-9 and TRBJ1-1, with D unresolved. V shed 2 bases and J shed 4 bases, with 11 bases lying between them. Germline V gene data show CDR1 as SEHNR and CDR2 as FQNEAQ (reference sequence). The CDR3 totals 14 residues. The CDR3 protein is CASSLNYVGTEAFF. The CDR3 DNA is TGTGCCAGCAGCTTAAATTATGTGGGCACTGAAGCTTTCTTT.

The V gene is TRBV4-1, the J gene TRBJ2-7; perhaps TRBD1 as D (6 bases). Germline CDR1 and CDR2: MGHRA and YSYEKL. V was shortened by 0 bases and J by 3 bases, with 12 bases between the two germline ends. The length of the CDR3 is 15 residues. CDR3 protein: CASSQDRTEFYEQYF. CDR3 DNA sequence: TGCGCCAGCAGCCAAGATAGGACAGAATTCTACGAGCAGTACTTC.

The chain uses TRBV24-1 and TRBJ2-2; weak D call: TRBD1 (6 bases). Trimming cost V 3 bases and J 7 bases, with 11 bases left between them. Germline V gene lookup returns CDR1 KGHDR and CDR2 SFDVKD. The CDR3 consists of 14 residues. The DNA of the CDR3 is TGTGCCACCAGTGATCCAGGGGAGCACGGGGAGCTGTTTTTT. Its translation: CATSDPGEHGELFF.

The V and J genes are TRBV11-2 and TRBJ2-3, with TRBD1 as a possible D gene (6 bases). Per the germline V gene, CDR1 is SGHAT and CDR2 is FQNNGV. CDR3 length: 14 residues. The V gene lost 3 bases and the J gene lost 6 bases, with 13 bases spanning the gap. CDR3 DNA: TGTGCCAGCAGCTTTGACAGGTTCGTTGATACGCAGTATTTT. It translates to CASSFDRFVDTQYF.

The rearrangement links TRBV5-4 to TRBJ2-1; D is possibly TRBD2 (6 bases). Between the trimmed V and J ends, which lost 4 bases and 3 bases, there was a span of 14 bases. This CDR3 is 15 amino acids long. Germline CDR1 is SGHNT and CDR2 is YYREEE (reference sequence). CDR3 DNA: TGTGCCAGCAGCCAGACCGGGACTTTCTACAATGAGCAGTTCTTC. Translating it yields CASSQTGTFYNEQFF.

This chain's CDR3 is CASISGGSGDTQYF. The CDR3 DNA reads TGTGCCAGCATTTCCGGCGGGAGTGGAGATACGCAGTATTTT. The V and J genes are TRBV28 and TRBJ2-3; 7 nucleotides match TRBD2. Germline V gives CDR1 MDHEN, CDR2 SYDVKM. There are 14 residues in the CDR3. V lost 7 bases, J lost 5 bases, and 9 bases stayed unmatched.

This clonotype turned up a few times. The rearrangement links TRBV1 to TRBJ2-7; TRBD2, the table's D call, was not compared with the DNA. TRBV1 is reported as a pseudogene. The CDR3 contains 18 residues. CDR3 residues: CTSSQGNLIGTSLYEQYF. For the CDR3, the DNA is TGCACCAGCAGCCAAGGCAACTTAATAGGGACTAGTCTCTACGAGCAGTACTTC.

This clonotype was counted ten times or more. The V gene is TRBV6-6, the J gene TRBJ2-5; TRBD2 is a possible D gene (6 bases). Germline V gene lookup returns CDR1 MNHNY and CDR2 SVGAGI (reference sequence). V gave up 6 bases and J gave up 5 bases, with 10 bases separating them. This CDR3 is 12 amino acids long. CDR3 protein: CASRNRGETQYF. CDR3 bases: TGTGCCAGCAGAAACCGGGGGGAGACCCAGTACTTC.

This clonotype was observed a few times. The chain uses TRBV20-1 and TRBJ2-2; 14 bases line up with TRBD2. Germline CDR1 reads DFQATT; CDR2 reads SNEGSKA (reference sequence). Trimming removed 1 base from V and 6 bases from J; junction bases left unmatched: 10. The CDR3 spans 18 residues. CDR3 nucleotides: TGCAGTGCTAGAGCTACGGGGACTAGCGGGAGTCTGGCCGGGGAGCTGTTTTTT. It specifies CSARATGTSGSLAGELFF.

The sample holds a few counts of this clonotype. This chain uses TRBV29-1 with TRBJ1-1; weak D call: TRBD1 (6 bases). Germline assignment: CDR1 SQVTM and CDR2 ANQGSEA. This CDR3 has 12 amino acids. V was cut by 4 bases and J by 4 bases, with 10 bases left in between. This chain's CDR3 is CSVAGVGTEAFF. The DNA of the CDR3 is TGCAGCGTTGCAGGGGTTGGCACTGAAGCTTTCTTT.

V gene TRBV6-1 combines with J gene TRBJ1-5, with D hard to call. Trimming left V 2 bases short and J 3 bases short, with 5 bases between. Germline V lookup: CDR1 MNHNS, CDR2 SASEGT. The CDR3 contains 13 residues. The CDR3 reads CASSETSNQPQHF. The CDR3 DNA reads TGTGCCAGCAGTGAAACGTCCAATCAGCCCCAGCATTTT.

This chain uses TRBV6-2 or TRBV6-3 with TRBJ2-7; the D gene is possibly TRBD2 (6 bases). The CDR3 has 13 residues. The V gene's germline CDR1 is MNHEY and CDR2 SVGEGT. Trimming removed 6 bases from V and 6 bases from J, with 15 bases in between. This chain's CDR3 is CASRRDSFPEQYF. The CDR3 coding sequence is TGTGCCAGCAGGCGGGACTCATTCCCCGAGCAGTACTTC.

The CDR3 DNA is TGCAGCGTCCAGGACAGTTACAATGAGCAGTTCTTC. Translated: CSVQDSYNEQFF. V gene TRBV29-1 combines with J gene TRBJ2-1; D perhaps matches TRBD1 (6 bases). Trimming took off 6 bases at V and 4 bases at J, with 10 bases between the two ends. CDR1 and CDR2 (germline): SQVTM, ANQGSEA. This CDR3 region has 12 residues.

The chain links TRBV11-2 to TRBJ2-3; 10 nucleotides align to TRBD2. Germline CDR1 is SGHAT and CDR2 is FQNNGV. V lost 4 bases, J lost 4 bases, and 14 bases stayed unmatched. CDR3 length: 18 residues. The DNA of the CDR3 is TGTGCCAGCAGCTACCCCCAATCTAGCGGGAGTGGGGCAGATACGCAGTATTTT. Encoded protein: CASSYPQSSGSGADTQYF.

The chain recombines TRBV10-3 with TRBJ1-5, with D possibly matching TRBD1 (6 bases). This CDR3 has 13 residues. The V end lost 6 bases, the J end lost 5 bases, and 11 bases lay between the germline ends. CDR1 is ENHRY, CDR2 SYGVKD, per germline. The CDR3 sequence: CAISGTFDQPQHF. The CDR3 region has the DNA TGTGCCATCAGCGGGACATTTGATCAGCCCCAGCATTTT.

This rearrangement joins TRBV2 to TRBJ2-7; D gene uncertain. The CDR3 is 13 residues long. The V gene lost 4 bases and the J gene lost 2 bases, with 9 bases spanning the gap. The germline gives CDR1 SNHLY, CDR2 FYNNEI. The CDR3 DNA sequence: TGTGCCAGCAGTGTACACGGTACCTACGAGCAGTACTTC. This translates into CASSVHGTYEQYF.

J is TRBJ2-1 and V is TRBV20-1; D unclear. Germline CDR1 and CDR2: DFQATT and SNEGSKA (reference sequence). CDR3 length equals 13 residues. Trimming took off 3 bases at V and 3 bases at J, with 9 bases between the two ends. In nucleotides, the CDR3 is TGCAGTGCTAGTTATCGGGTCTACAATGAGCAGTTCTTC. Its protein is CSASYRVYNEQFF.

In its sample, this clonotype was seen a few times. This chain connects TRBV30 to TRBJ1-4; D ambiguous. Trimming left V 1 base short and J 4 bases short, with 10 bases between. CDR3 size: 14 residues. Germline loops: CDR1 GTSNPN, CDR2 SVGIG (reference sequence). The CDR3 protein is CAWSGQVRNEKLFF. DNA of the CDR3: TGTGCCTGGAGTGGCCAGGTCCGTAATGAAAAACTGTTTTTT. The full variable domain, completed using reference TRBV30 and TRBJ1-4, is SQTIHQWPATLVQPVGSPLSLECTVEGTSNPNLYWYRQAAGRGLQLLFYSVGIGQISSEVPQNLSASRPQDRQFILSSKKLLLSDSGFYLCAWSGQVRNEKLFFGSGTQLSVL.

The chain carries TRBV6-2 or TRBV6-3 and TRBJ2-7; 8 bases fit TRBD1. Germline CDR1 MNHEY, CDR2 SVGEGT. V gave up 8 bases and J gave up 5 bases; unmatched junction bases: 8. The CDR3 is 13 amino acids. As DNA, the CDR3 is TGTGCCAGCCAACGGACAGGGAACCACGAGCAGTACTTC. Translating gives CASQRTGNHEQYF.

In its sample, this clonotype was seen many times. CDR3 DNA: TGTGCCAGCAGCAGAGGACAGATCTACGAGCAGTACTTC. It codes for CASSRGQIYEQYF. The chain has TRBV11-2 and TRBJ2-7; perhaps TRBD1 as D (6 bases). Per germline, CDR1 SGHAT and CDR2 FQNNGV. V was trimmed by 5 bases and J by 3 bases, leaving 11 bases between them. The CDR3 totals 13 residues.

This chain joins TRBV6-1 and TRBJ1-5, with TRBD1 matching over 8 bases. V lost 6 bases and J lost 7; bases outside the gene matches: 11. The CDR3 is 15 amino acids. Per germline, CDR1 MNHNS and CDR2 SASEGT. DNA of the CDR3: TGTGCCAGCAGAGAGACAGGGGTATGGGGGCAGCCCCAGCATTTT. Protein sequence: CASRETGVWGQPQHF.